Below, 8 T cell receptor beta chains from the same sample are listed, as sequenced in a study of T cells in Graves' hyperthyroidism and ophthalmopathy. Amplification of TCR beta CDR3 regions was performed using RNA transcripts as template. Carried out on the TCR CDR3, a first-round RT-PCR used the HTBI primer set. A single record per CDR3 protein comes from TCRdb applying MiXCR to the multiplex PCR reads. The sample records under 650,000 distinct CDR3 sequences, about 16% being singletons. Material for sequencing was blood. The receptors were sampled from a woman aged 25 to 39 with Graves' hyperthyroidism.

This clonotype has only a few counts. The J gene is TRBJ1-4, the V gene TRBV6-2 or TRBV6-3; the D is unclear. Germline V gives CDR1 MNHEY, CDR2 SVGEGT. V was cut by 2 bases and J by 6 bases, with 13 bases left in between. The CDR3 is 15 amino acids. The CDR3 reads CASSYGGQYYEKLFF. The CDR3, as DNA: TGTGCCAGCAGTTACGGCGGGCAGTACTATGAAAAACTGTTTTTT.

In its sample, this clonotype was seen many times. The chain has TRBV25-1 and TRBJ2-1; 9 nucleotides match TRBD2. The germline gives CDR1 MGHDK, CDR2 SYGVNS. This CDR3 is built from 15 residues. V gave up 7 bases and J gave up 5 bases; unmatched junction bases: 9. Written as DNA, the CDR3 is TGTGCCAGCATCCCTTGGACTAGCGCAGACAATGAGCAGTTCTTC. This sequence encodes CASIPWTSADNEQFF.

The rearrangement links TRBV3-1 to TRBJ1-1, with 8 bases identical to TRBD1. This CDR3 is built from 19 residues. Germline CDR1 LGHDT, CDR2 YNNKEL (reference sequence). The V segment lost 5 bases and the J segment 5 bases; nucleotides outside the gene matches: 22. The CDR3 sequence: CASSSLTGEEGRMGTEAFF. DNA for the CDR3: TGTGCCAGCAGCTCCCTGACAGGGGAAGAAGGTAGAATGGGAACTGAAGCTTTCTTT.

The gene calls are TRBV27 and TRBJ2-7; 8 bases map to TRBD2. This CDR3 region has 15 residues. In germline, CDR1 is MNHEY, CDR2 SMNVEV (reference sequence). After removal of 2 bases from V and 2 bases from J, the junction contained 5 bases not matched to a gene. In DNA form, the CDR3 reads TGTGCCAGCAGTTTAACACTAGCGGATCCCTACGAGCAGTACTTC. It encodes CASSLTLADPYEQYF.

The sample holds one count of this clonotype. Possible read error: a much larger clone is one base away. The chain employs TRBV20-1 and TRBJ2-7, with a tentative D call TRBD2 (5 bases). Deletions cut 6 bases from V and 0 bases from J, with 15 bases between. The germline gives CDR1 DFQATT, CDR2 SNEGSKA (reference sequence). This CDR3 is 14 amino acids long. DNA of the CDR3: TGCAGTGCAACAACGGGGAGAAGCTCCTACGAGCAGTACTTC. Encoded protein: CSATTGRSSYEQYF.

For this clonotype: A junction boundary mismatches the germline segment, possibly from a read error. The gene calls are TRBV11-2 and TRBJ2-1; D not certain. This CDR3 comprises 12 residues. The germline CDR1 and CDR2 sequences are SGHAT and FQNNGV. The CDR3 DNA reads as TGTGCCAGCAGCTTAGGGTCACATGTTACCGTCTTC. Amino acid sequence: CASSLGSHVTVF.

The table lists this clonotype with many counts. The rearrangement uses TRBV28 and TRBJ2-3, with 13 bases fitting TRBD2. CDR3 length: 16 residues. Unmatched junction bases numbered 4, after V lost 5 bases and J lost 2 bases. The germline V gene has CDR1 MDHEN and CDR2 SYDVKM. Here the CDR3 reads CASSPTSGRATDTQYF. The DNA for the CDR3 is TGTGCCAGCAGTCCTACTAGCGGGAGGGCCACAGATACGCAGTATTTT.

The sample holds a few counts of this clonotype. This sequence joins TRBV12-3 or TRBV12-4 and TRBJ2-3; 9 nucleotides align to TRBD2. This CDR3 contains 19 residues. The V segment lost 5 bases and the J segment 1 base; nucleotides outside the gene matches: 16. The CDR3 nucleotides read TGTGCCAGCAGTAACCGGTCTGGGCTAGCGGGACCTGGCACAGATACGCAGTATTTT. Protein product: CASSNRSGLAGPGTDTQYF.